The clone carrying this T cell receptor (beta chain) was detected many times. Amplified regions were TCR beta CDR3 sequences from RNA transcripts. Primed by the HTBI set, a first-round RT-PCR was run on the TCR CDR3. TCRdb recomputed calls from the multiplex PCR reads with MiXCR, one row per CDR3 protein. The table has a few hundred thousand distinct CDR3 sequences, roughly 22% seen once. This entry comes from a study of T cells in Graves' hyperthyroidism and ophthalmopathy. Between the trimmed V and J ends, which lost 3 bases and 4 bases, there was a span of 8 bases. The V gene's germline CDR1 is DFQATT and CDR2 SNEGSKA (reference sequence). The CDR3 contains 12 residues.

This rearrangement joins TRBV20-1 to TRBJ2-3; D might be TRBD2 (5 bases). Sequenced material: blood. The receptor was isolated from a man younger than 40 with Graves' ophthalmopathy. CDR3 amino acids: CSASQEADTQYF. In nucleotides, the CDR3 is TGCAGTGCTAGTCAGGAGGCAGATACGCAGTATTTT.